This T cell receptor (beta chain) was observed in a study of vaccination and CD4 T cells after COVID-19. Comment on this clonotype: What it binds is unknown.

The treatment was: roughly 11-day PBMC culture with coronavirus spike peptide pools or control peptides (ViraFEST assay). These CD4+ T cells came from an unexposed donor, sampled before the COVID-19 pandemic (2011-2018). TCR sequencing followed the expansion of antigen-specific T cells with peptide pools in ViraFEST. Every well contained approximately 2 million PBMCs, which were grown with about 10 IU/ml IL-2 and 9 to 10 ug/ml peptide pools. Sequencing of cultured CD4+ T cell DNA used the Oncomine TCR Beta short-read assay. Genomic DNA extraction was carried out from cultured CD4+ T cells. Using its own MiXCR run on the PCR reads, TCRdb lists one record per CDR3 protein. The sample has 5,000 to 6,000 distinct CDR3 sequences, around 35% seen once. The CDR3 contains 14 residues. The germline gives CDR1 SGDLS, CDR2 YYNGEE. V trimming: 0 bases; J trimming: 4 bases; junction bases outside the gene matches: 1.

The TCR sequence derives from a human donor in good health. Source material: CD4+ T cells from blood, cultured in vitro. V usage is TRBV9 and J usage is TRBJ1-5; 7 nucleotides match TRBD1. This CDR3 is CASSVGDSNQPQHF. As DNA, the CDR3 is TGTGCCAGCAGCGTAGGGGACAGTAATCAGCCCCAGCATTTT.